Given below is one TCR beta chain in context. The CDR3 covers 15 residues. Germline V CDR1 and CDR2: MNHNY, SVGAGI (reference sequence). V shed 4 bases and J 3 bases; nucleotides not matched to a gene: 6. This sample is part of a study of T cell responses to AZD1222 COVID-19 vaccine. Generated by immunoSEQ multiplex PCR, the TCRdb table keeps only in-frame clones and is missing some. The table shows roughly 98,000 clones, with approximately 84% occurring only once. This rearrangement joins TRBV6-6 to TRBJ2-1; 7 bases fit TRBD2. This material consisted of peripheral blood, taken 28 days after the second AZD1222 dose. The TCR comes from an adult who received the AZD1222 COVID-19 vaccine. In DNA, the CDR3 is TGTGCCAGCAGTTCTCAAGGGAGGGTCTACAATGAGCAGTTCTTC. It translates to CASSSQGRVYNEQFF.